This entry describes one TCR beta chain. Its antigen is currently unknown. This entry is derived from a study of post-analysis software for immune sequencing data. Study-wide results and limits: Relative to controls, patients had about five TRBV segments at higher frequency, with TRBV5-6, TRBV5-1 and TRBV20-1 among these.

CDR3 length equals 12 residues. The germline CDR1 and CDR2 sequences are LGHDT and YNNKEL (reference sequence). Deletions cut 1 base from V and 7 bases from J, with 6 bases between. TCR beta cDNA libraries had unique molecular identifiers. One entry per CDR3 protein, called by TCRdb with MiXCR from the PCR reads. The table lists roughly 200,000 distinct CDR3 sequences, approximately 28% of them singletons, with 3.4% in the top ten. The TCR sequence derives from a girl aged 2-17 years with multiple sclerosis. V usage is TRBV3-1 and J usage is TRBJ2-3, with D uncertain. The sample was blood. CDR3 in amino acids: CASSQVQHTQYF. CDR3 nucleotides: TGTGCCAGCAGCCAAGTCCAGCATACGCAGTATTTT.